This record covers a single T cell receptor (beta chain). The antigen remains undetermined. This record belongs to a study of lymphopenia after photon versus proton radiotherapy. Overall study results and limits: Relative stability marked proton patients; photon patients lost diversity and naive cells. After lymphocyte nadir, photon-treated repertoires showed oligoclonal expansion, especially CD8+ Temra. Survival link was tested only in deceased patients; proton benefit remains a possibility. Post-nadir TCR diversity decline inversely tracked overall survival among those who died.

TCRdb's table, derived via immunoSEQ multiplex PCR, lists solely in-frame clones and lacks some. The table shows about 3,800 clones, with over 60% occurring only once. CDR1 LNHDA and CDR2 SQIVND come from the germline V gene (reference sequence). This CDR3 region has 16 residues. V was cut by 3 bases and J by 4 bases, with 16 bases left in between. The material was peripheral blood, obtained from a patient treated with proton-based radiotherapy. The rearrangement joins TRBV19 to TRBJ2-1, with a possible D match to TRBD2 (5 bases). The TCR sequence derives from an elderly man with esophageal cancer. As DNA, the CDR3 is TGTGCCAGTAGTATCGGTCGGGCTAGCCGATACAATGAGCAGTTCTTC. It is translated as CASSIGRASRYNEQFF.